The entry below gives a single T cell receptor beta chain sequence along with its context. Its antigen is still unknown. These data originate in a study of shared clonotypes between healthy human individuals. From germline, CDR1 is MGHRA and CDR2 YSYEKL. This CDR3 region has 15 residues. Trimming stripped 0 bases from V and 11 bases from J, with 19 bases between. At a deep level, the assay was run. Some clones are missing from TCRdb's copy, which holds only in-frame ones; the method was immunoSEQ multiplex PCR. The repertoire includes about 2.4 million clones, roughly 93% of them detected once, and approximately 0.35% sits in the top ten. Study-wide findings and caveats: Clonotype sharing across donors was expected to vary with sequencing depth. Rarefaction exposed incomplete sorted-subset sequencing despite large depth.

The TCR originated in a man aged 18 to 29 in good health. Some clones in this sample may be carry-over from other donors' samples. The material sequenced was naive CD4+ T cells from PBMCs. The subset here: CD45RA+ positively selected. The rearrangement links TRBV4-1 to TRBJ1-1; D is unclear. In nucleotides, the CDR3 is TGCGCCAGCAGCCAAGAAACGGGCAGACCCTATGGGGCTTTCTTT. Amino acid sequence: CASSQETGRPYGAFF.